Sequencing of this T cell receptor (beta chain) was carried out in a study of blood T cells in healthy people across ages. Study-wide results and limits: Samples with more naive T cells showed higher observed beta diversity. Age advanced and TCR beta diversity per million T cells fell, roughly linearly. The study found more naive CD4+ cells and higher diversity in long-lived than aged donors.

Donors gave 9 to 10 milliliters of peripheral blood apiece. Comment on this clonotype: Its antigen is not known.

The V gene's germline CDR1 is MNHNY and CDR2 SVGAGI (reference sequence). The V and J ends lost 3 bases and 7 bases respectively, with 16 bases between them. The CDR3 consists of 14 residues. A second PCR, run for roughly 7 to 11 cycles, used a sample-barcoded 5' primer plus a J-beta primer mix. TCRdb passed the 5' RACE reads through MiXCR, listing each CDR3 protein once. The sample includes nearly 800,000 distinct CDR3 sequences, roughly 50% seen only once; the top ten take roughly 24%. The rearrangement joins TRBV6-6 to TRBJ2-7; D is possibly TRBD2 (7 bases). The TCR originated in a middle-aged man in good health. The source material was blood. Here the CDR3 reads CASSYRGGYNEQYF. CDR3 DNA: TGTGCCAGCAGTTATAGGGGGGGCTACAATGAGCAGTACTTC.